The next 10 T cell receptor beta chains were all read from a single sample in a study of cytomegalovirus exposure and HLA in healthy donors. Primers: 60 Vbeta forward and 13 Jbeta reverse. Some clones are missing from TCRdb's copy, which holds only in-frame ones; the method was immunoSEQ multiplex PCR. Here the sample spans more than 110,000 clones, roughly 77% being singletons. Sequencing was done on a sample of PBMCs. The receptors originated from a man younger than 40 in good health and CMV-seronegative.

The V call is TRBV6-1, the J call TRBJ1-2; TRBD1 aligns across 7 bases. CDR1 MNHNS and CDR2 SASEGT come from the germline V gene. The CDR3 has 15 residues. Trimming at V came to 2 bases and at J to 2 bases, leaving 5 bases not matched to a gene. The CDR3 sequence: CASSESTGPNYGYTF. The CDR3 nucleotides are TGTGCCAGCAGTGAATCGACAGGGCCCAACTATGGCTACACCTTC.

The chain recombines TRBV27 with TRBJ2-1; tentatively, D is TRBD1 (5 bases). CDR3 length: 12 residues. Trimming shortened V by 8 bases and J by 3 bases, and 8 bases separated the two germline ends. The germline V gene has CDR1 MNHEY and CDR2 SMNVEV (reference sequence). The CDR3 sequence is CASRTGYNEQFF. The CDR3 DNA is TGTGCCAGCCGTACAGGCTACAATGAGCAGTTCTTC.

This clone was counted once. V usage is TRBV5-1 and J usage is TRBJ2-5; 8 nucleotides line up with TRBD2. The CDR3 is made up of 16 amino acids. CDR1 SGHRS and CDR2 YFSETQ come from the germline V gene. With V trimmed by 0 bases and J by 1 base, 5 bases remained unmatched. The CDR3 is CASSLAPAGVQETQYF. The CDR3 DNA is TGCGCCAGCAGCTTGGCCCCAGCGGGGGTCCAAGAGACCCAGTACTTC.

The chain employs TRBV10-3 and TRBJ1-5; 8 bases line up with TRBD1. This CDR3 has 16 residues. V dropped 3 bases and J dropped 4; count of bases not matched to a gene: 8. The germline CDR1 and CDR2 sequences are ENHRY and SYGVKD. The CDR3 here is CAISESPDRVNQPQHF. In nucleotides, the CDR3 is TGTGCCATCAGTGAATCCCCGGACAGGGTAAATCAGCCCCAGCATTTT.

The V and J genes are TRBV30 and TRBJ2-5, with D perhaps matching TRBD2 (5 bases). The J call may be faulty, since TRBJ2-7 better matches the DNA end. The CDR3 covers 17 residues. CDR1 and CDR2 from the germline V gene are GTSNPN and SVGIG (reference sequence). CDR3 sequence: CAWSDPSGSERLYEQYF. In DNA, the CDR3 is TGTGCCTGGAGTGACCCCAGCGGTAGCGAGCGTCTCTACGAGCAGTACTTC.

This sequence joins TRBV4-1 and TRBJ1-4; possible D gene TRBD1, 5 bases. CDR1 MGHRA and CDR2 YSYEKL come from the germline V gene. Trimming cost V 0 bases and J 7 bases, with 12 bases left between them. The CDR3 consists of 15 residues. CDR3 nucleotide sequence: TGCGCCAGCAGCCAAGACAGGGCGTGGGGTGAAAAACTGTTTTTT. Amino acid sequence: CASSQDRAWGEKLFF.

The chain joins TRBV5-4 to TRBJ2-1, with a weak D call TRBD1 (6 bases). Germline assignment: CDR1 SGHNT and CDR2 YYREEE (reference sequence). CDR3 length: 16 amino acids. Trimming stripped 0 bases from V and 0 bases from J, with 10 bases between. CDR3 DNA sequence: TGTGCCAGCAGCTTGGGAGGGGGAGTCTCCTACAATGAGCAGTTCTTC. Amino acids: CASSLGGGVSYNEQFF.

This chain links TRBV5-4 with TRBJ2-5; 9 bases line up with TRBD2. The CDR3 runs to 17 residues. Germline V lookup: CDR1 SGHNT, CDR2 YYREEE (reference sequence). V was clipped by 0 bases and J by 5 bases; unmatched bases: 11. The CDR3 region has the DNA TGTGCCAGCAGCTTGGGAGCGGGGGGCACGGTAGGGGAGACCCAGTACTTC. Protein: CASSLGAGGTVGETQYF.

The genes are TRBV6-5 and TRBJ2-7; no clear D. CDR1 and CDR2 from the germline V gene are MNHEY and SVGAGI. The CDR3 runs 14 residues. Deletions cut 10 bases from V and 4 bases from J, with 20 bases between. CDR3 DNA sequence: TGTGCCACCACCCCAGGCGACGCCATTTACGAGCAGTACTTC. This gives the protein CATTPGDAIYEQYF.

The chain's CDR3 is CASSPSGGSYNEQFF. The DNA of the CDR3 is TGCGCCAGCAGCCCTAGCGGGGGATCCTACAATGAGCAGTTCTTC. The gene calls are TRBV5-1 and TRBJ2-1; 10 nucleotides align to TRBD2. The CDR3 is 15 residues long. Germline CDR1 is SGHRS and CDR2 is YFSETQ. V lost 4 bases to trimming and J lost 1 base; unmatched junction nucleotides: 2.